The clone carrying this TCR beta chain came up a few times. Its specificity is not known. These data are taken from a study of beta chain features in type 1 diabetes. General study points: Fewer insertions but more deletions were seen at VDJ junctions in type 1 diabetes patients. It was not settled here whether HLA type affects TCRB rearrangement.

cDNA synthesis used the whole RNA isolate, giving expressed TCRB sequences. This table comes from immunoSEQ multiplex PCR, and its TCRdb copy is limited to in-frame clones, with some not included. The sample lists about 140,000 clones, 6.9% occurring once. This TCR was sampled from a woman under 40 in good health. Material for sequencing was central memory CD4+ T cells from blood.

CDR3 bases: TGTGCCAGCTCACCACGGGGAGCTAGCAACAATGAGCAGTTCTTC. This translates into CASSPRGASNNEQFF. The rearrangement joins TRBV18 to TRBJ2-1; D possibly corresponds to TRBD2 (5 bases). V lost 1 base, J lost 5 bases, and 12 bases lay in between. Germline assignment: CDR1 KGHSH and CDR2 LQKENI. The CDR3 is 15 amino acids.